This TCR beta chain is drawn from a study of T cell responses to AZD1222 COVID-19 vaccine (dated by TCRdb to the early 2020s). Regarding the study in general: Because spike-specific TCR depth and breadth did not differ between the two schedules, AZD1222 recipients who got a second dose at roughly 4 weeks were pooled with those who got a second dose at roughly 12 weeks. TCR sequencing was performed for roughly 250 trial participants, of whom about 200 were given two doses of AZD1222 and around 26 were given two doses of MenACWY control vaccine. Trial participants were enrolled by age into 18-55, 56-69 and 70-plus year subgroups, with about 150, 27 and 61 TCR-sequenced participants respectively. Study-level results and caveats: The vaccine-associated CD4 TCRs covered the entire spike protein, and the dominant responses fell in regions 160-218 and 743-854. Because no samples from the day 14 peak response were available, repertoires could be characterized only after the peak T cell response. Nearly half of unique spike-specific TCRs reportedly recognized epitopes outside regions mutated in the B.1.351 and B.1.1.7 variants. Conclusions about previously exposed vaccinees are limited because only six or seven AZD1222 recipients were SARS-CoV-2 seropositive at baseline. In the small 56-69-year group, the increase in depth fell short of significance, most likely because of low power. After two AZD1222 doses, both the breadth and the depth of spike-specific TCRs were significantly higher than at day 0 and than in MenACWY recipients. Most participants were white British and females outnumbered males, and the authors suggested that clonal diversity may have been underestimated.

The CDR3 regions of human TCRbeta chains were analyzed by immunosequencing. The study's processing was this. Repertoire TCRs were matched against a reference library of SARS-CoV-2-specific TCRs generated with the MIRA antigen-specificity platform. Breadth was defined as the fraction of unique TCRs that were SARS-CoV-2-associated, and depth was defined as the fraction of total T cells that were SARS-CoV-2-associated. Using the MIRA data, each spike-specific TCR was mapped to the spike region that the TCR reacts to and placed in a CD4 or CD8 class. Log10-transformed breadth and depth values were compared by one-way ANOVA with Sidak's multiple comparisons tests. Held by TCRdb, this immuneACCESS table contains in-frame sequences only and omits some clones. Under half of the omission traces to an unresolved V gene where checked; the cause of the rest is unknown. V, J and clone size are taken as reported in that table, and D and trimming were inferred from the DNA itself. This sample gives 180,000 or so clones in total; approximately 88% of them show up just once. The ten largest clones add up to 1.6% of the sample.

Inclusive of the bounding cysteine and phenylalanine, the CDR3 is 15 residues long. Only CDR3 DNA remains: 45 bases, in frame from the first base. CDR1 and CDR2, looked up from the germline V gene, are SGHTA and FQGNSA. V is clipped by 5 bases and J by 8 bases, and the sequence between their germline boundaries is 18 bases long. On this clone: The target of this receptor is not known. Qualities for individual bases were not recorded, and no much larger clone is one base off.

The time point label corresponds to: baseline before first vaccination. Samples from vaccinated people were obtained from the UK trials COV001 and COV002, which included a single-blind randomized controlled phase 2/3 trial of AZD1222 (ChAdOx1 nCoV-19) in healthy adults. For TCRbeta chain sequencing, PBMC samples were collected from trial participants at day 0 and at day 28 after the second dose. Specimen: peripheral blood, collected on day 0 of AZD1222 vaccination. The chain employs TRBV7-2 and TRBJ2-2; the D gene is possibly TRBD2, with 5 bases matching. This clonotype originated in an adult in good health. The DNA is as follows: TGTGCCAGCAGCCCAGAAGTCGCTAGCCTGGGGGAGCTGTTTTTT. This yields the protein CASSPEVASLGELFF.